This T cell receptor (beta chain) was profiled in a study of T cell responses to AZD1222 COVID-19 vaccine. General study points: There were mostly white British donors and more females than males, and clonal diversity was possibly underestimated.

The CDR3 is 11 amino acids. Germline lookup yields CDR1 MDHEN and CDR2 SYDVKM. V lost 8 bases, J lost 2 bases, and 6 bases lay in between. As for this clone: What it recognizes is unknown.

The protocol was immunoSEQ multiplex PCR, while the TCRdb copy is restricted to in-frame clones and leaves out a portion. The sample lists about 120,000 clones, roughly 85% occurring once. This chain joins TRBV28 and TRBJ2-5; unclear D gene. The receptor comes from an adult in good health. Sample: peripheral blood, taken on day 0 of AZD1222 vaccination. CDR3: CASSTQETQYF. CDR3 bases: TGTGCCAGCTCGACTCAAGAGACCCAGTACTTC.